Presented here are 21 T cell receptor beta chains from one specimen sequenced in a study of identical twins. TCRdb reprocessed the 5' RACE reads with MiXCR, giving one entry per CDR3 protein. The sample has fewer than 900,000 distinct CDR3 sequences, over 15% seen once. These data are also associated with another study on T cells expressing NK-cell markers.

The material sequenced was PBMCs. The receptors derive from a woman aged 18-29 years in good health.

This clonotype was found a few times. The genes are TRBV29-1 and TRBJ2-6, with unresolved D. Germline assignment: CDR1 SQVTM and CDR2 ANQGSEA. Trimming removed 2 bases from V and 0 bases from J, with 11 bases in between. The CDR3 is made up of 16 amino acids. In nucleotides, the CDR3 is TGCAGCGTTGAACACAGACAACTCTCTGGGGCCAACGTCCTGACTTTC. Translating it yields CSVEHRQLSGANVLTF.

This clonotype was detected only once. V and J are TRBV7-9 and TRBJ2-1; 8 bases agree with TRBD1. The V gene end was trimmed by 4 bases and the J gene end by 6 bases; junction bases not matched to a gene: 8. The CDR3 is 15 amino acids. Germline lookup yields CDR1 SEHNR and CDR2 FQNEAQ (reference sequence). CDR3 sequence: CASSSGQGPFNEQFF. The DNA of the CDR3 is TGTGCCAGCAGCTCCGGACAGGGCCCCTTCAATGAGCAGTTCTTC.

This rearrangement joins TRBV29-1 to TRBJ2-3; 7 bases match TRBD2. The germline V gene encodes CDR1 SQVTM and CDR2 ANQGSEA. V shed 2 bases, J shed 2 bases, and the junction held 4 bases outside the gene matches. There are 14 residues in the CDR3. In DNA form, the CDR3 reads TGCAGCGTTGAAAGTGCGGGAGTCACAGATACGCAGTATTTT. As protein: CSVESAGVTDTQYF.

This clonotype was found a few times. The chain employs TRBV5-1 and TRBJ2-4; weak D call: TRBD2 (6 bases). Germline values: CDR1 SGHRS, CDR2 YFSETQ. The CDR3 runs 13 residues. Trimming pared 6 bases from V and 13 bases from J, leaving 20 bases between. The CDR3 coding sequence is TGCGCCAGCAAGGAGGGGACCCAATCAAGCCAGTACTTC. This sequence encodes CASKEGTQSSQYF. Combining the CDR3 with reference TRBV5-1 and TRBJ2-4 gives the whole variable domain KAGVTQTPRYLIKTRGQQVTLSCSPISGHRSVSWYQQTPGQGLQFLFEYFSETQRNKGNFPGRFSGRQFSNSRSEMNVSTLELGDSALYLCASKEGTQSSQYFGAGTRLSVL.

The chain recombines TRBV20-1 with TRBJ1-5, with TRBD1 as a possible D gene (5 bases). With 6 bases removed from V and 6 bases from J, the gap between germline ends came to 12 bases. The length of the CDR3 is 12 residues. Germline values: CDR1 DFQATT, CDR2 SNEGSKA (reference sequence). This CDR3 is CSARYRGQPQHF. The CDR3, as DNA: TGCAGTGCCCGATATAGGGGTCAGCCCCAGCATTTT.

The gene calls are TRBV4-3 and TRBJ1-2; the match to TRBD1 covers 7 bases. CDR3 length: 16 residues. Losses at the gene ends were 3 bases for V and 2 bases for J; bases not matched to a gene: 9. Germline loops: CDR1 LGHNA, CDR2 YSLEER. CDR3 region: CASSHIQGFGNYGYTF. The CDR3 DNA is TGCGCCAGCAGCCACATACAGGGGTTTGGAAACTATGGCTACACCTTC.

This clonotype was recorded at least ten times. The rearrangement joins TRBV20-1 to TRBJ2-7, with D maybe TRBD1 (5 bases). This CDR3 has 13 residues. The germline gives CDR1 DFQATT, CDR2 SNEGSKA (reference sequence). V was shortened by 5 bases and J by 3 bases, with 14 bases between the two germline ends. The CDR3 spells CSALRVPIYEQYF. The CDR3 nucleotides are TGCAGTGCTCTCAGGGTACCCATCTACGAGCAGTACTTC.

The CDR3 nucleotides are TGTGCCAGCAGCTTAGGGTTCTCGAGGTTCAATGAGCAGTTCTTC. Translation gives CASSLGFSRFNEQFF. The chain links TRBV11-2 to TRBJ2-1, with D hard to call. Trimming pared 1 base from V and 6 bases from J, leaving 13 bases between. Germline V gene lookup returns CDR1 SGHAT and CDR2 FQNNGV. There are 15 residues in the CDR3.

This clonotype has just a few counts. V usage is TRBV5-1 and J usage is TRBJ2-7; tentatively, D is TRBD2 (5 bases). Germline V gives CDR1 SGHRS, CDR2 YFSETQ. This CDR3 spans 14 amino acids. V lost 4 bases and J 3 bases, leaving 14 bases between the germline ends. Here the CDR3 DNA reads TGCGCCAGCAGCCGCTCGGGATCCATCTACGAGCAGTACTTC. Residues: CASSRSGSIYEQYF.

There are a few counts of this clonotype. The chain couples TRBV7-8 to TRBJ2-7, with D possibly TRBD2 on 5 matching bases. CDR3 length: 16 residues. The V gene's germline CDR1 is SGHVS and CDR2 FQNEAQ. Trimming took 4 bases from V and 3 from J, leaving 19 bases between them. The CDR3: CASSSFSGIHYYEQYF. The CDR3 nucleotides read TGTGCCAGCAGCTCCTTTTCCGGGATCCATTACTACGAGCAGTACTTC.

This clonotype was found a few times. The chain links TRBV29-1 to TRBJ2-4; D not certain. CDR3 length: 13 residues. Germline V gene sequence: CDR1 SQVTM, CDR2 ANQGSEA. With 5 bases removed from V and 0 bases from J, the gap between germline ends came to 8 bases. In nucleotides, the CDR3 is TGCAGCGTTAATGCACTAGCCAAAAACATTCAGTACTTC. Translated: CSVNALAKNIQYF.

V and J are TRBV7-8 and TRBJ2-3, with 15 positions matching TRBD2. The CDR3 is 18 amino acids. The ends lost 0 bases at V and 6 bases at J; junction bases unmatched: 7. CDR1 and CDR2 from the germline V gene are SGHVS and FQNEAQ. The CDR3 DNA follows: TGTGCCAGCAGCTTAGCTAGGACTAGCGGGAGGGCAAGCGATACGCAGTATTTT. The encoded protein is CASSLARTSGRASDTQYF.

The CDR3 reads CASSLRTGDIQYF. CDR3 bases: TGTGCCAGCAGTCTCCGGACAGGGGACATTCAGTACTTC. V is TRBV6-1 and J is TRBJ2-4; 9 bases are a match to TRBD1. Germline V CDR1 and CDR2: MNHNS, SASEGT. This CDR3 contains 13 residues. Trimming removed 5 bases from V and 8 bases from J; junction bases left unmatched: 4.

The chain uses TRBV13 and TRBJ2-7; the match to TRBD1 covers 10 bases. This CDR3 region has 15 residues. CDR1 is PRHDT and CDR2 is FYEKMQ in the germline V gene (reference sequence). V trimming: 3 bases; J trimming: 1 base; junction bases outside the gene matches: 3. The CDR3 is CASSFGQGESYEQYF. The DNA of the CDR3 is TGTGCCAGCAGCTTCGGACAGGGGGAATCCTACGAGCAGTACTTC.

This clonotype was recorded a few times. The chain has TRBV6-1 and TRBJ2-7; D might be TRBD1 (5 bases). V was cut by 8 bases and J by 2 bases, with 13 bases left in between. The CDR3 has 13 amino acids. Germline V gives CDR1 MNHNS, CDR2 SASEGT. The CDR3 reads CASGTPQAYEQYF. As DNA, the CDR3 is TGTGCCAGCGGTACACCACAGGCCTACGAGCAGTACTTC.

The CDR3 DNA reads as TGTGCCAGCAGCTGGACGAAGCGGGGGGGGACTGAAGCTTTCTTT. Residues: CASSWTKRGGTEAFF. The rearrangement joins TRBV5-6 to TRBJ1-1, with D possibly being TRBD1 (5 bases). The V and J ends lost 3 bases and 5 bases respectively, with 17 bases between them. CDR3 length: 15 residues. The germline V gene has CDR1 SGHDT and CDR2 YYEEEE. Filled out from reference TRBV5-6 and TRBJ1-1, the complete variable domain reads DAGVTQSPTHLIKTRGQQVTLRCSPKSGHDTVSWYQQALGQGPQFIFQYYEEEERQRGNFPDRFSGHQFPNYSSELNVNALLLGDSALYLCASSWTKRGGTEAFFGQGTRLTVV.

The table lists this clonotype with a few counts. The chain is built from TRBV6-1 and TRBJ1-2; D is unresolved. The length of the CDR3 is 13 residues. Germline assignment: CDR1 MNHNS and CDR2 SASEGT. V shed 10 bases and J shed 7 bases, with 19 bases lying between them. The CDR3 DNA sequence: TGTGCCACCAACGTGGCTGGGTTGGGTGGCTACACCTTC. Translating it yields CATNVAGLGGYTF.

This clonotype was observed a handful of times. The chain carries TRBV7-2 and TRBJ2-2; D is possibly TRBD1 (5 bases). The V gene lost 4 bases and the J gene lost 0 bases, with 6 bases spanning the gap. The length of the CDR3 is 14 residues. CDR1 and CDR2 from the germline V gene are SGHTA and FQGNSA. The CDR3 region is CASSSTANTGELFF. In DNA, the CDR3 is TGTGCCAGCAGCTCGACAGCGAACACCGGGGAGCTGTTTTTT.

The J gene is TRBJ2-2, the V gene TRBV4-1; D is uncertain. The length of the CDR3 is 13 residues. Trimming left V 4 bases short and J 8 bases short, with 11 bases between. CDR1 and CDR2 from the germline V gene are MGHRA and YSYEKL. The DNA of the CDR3 is TGCGCCAGCAGCCGGCCGGTGGGGGGGGAGCTGTTTTTT. This encodes CASSRPVGGELFF.

This clonotype was picked up many times. This chain uses TRBV7-9 with TRBJ2-1; no definite D call. Trimming removed 2 bases from V and 6 bases from J, with 2 bases in between. From germline, CDR1 is SEHNR and CDR2 FQNEAQ (reference sequence). The CDR3 loop spans 11 amino acids. The chain's CDR3 is CASSLSNEQFF. For the CDR3, the DNA is TGTGCCAGCAGCTTAAGCAATGAGCAGTTCTTC.

The genes are TRBV20-1 and TRBJ2-1, with D possibly TRBD2 on 5 matching bases. Deletions cut 5 bases from V and 0 bases from J, with 14 bases between. Germline CDR1 is DFQATT and CDR2 is SNEGSKA (reference sequence). The CDR3 is 15 amino acids. CDR3 nucleotides: TGCAGTGCTGGATTACGGAGGAGCTCCTACAATGAGCAGTTCTTC. It specifies CSAGLRRSSYNEQFF.